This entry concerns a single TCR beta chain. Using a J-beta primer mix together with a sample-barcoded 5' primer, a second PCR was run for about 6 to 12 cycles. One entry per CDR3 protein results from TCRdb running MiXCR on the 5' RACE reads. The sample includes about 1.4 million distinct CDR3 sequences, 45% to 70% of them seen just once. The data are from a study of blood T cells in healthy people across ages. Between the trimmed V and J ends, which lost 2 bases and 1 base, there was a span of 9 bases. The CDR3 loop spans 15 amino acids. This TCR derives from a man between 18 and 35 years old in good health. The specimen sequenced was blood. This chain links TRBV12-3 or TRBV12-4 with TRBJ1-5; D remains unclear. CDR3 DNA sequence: TGTGCCAGCAGTTTACGGTCTCTGAGCAATCAGCCCCAGCATTTT. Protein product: CASSLRSLSNQPQHF.